The 22 T cell receptor beta chains given below trace back to one sample, sequenced in a study of T-cell reconstitution after alpha-beta-depleted transplantation in children. It was with unique molecular identifiers that the TCRbeta library was prepared. A single record per CDR3 protein comes from TCRdb applying MiXCR to the PCR reads. The data show a few hundred thousand distinct CDR3 sequences, about 9.4% seen once. Sequences were derived from PBMCs from the stem cell graft donor, sampled from the stem cell graft. Source of these receptors: a human donor who donated a stem cell graft to a child with acute lymphoblastic leukemia.

This sequence joins TRBV7-2 and TRBJ2-1; 9 bases line up with TRBD2. This CDR3 is 16 amino acids long. The germline gives CDR1 SGHTA, CDR2 FQGNSA. V lost 1 base, J lost 5 bases, and 6 bases stayed unmatched. CDR3 in DNA: TGTGCCAGCAGCTTAGTGGGCGCGGGGGGGGACAATGAGCAGTTCTTC. Residues: CASSLVGAGGDNEQFF.

This rearrangement joins TRBV12-3 or TRBV12-4 to TRBJ2-1; 9 bases align to TRBD1. The CDR3 contains 15 residues. With V trimmed by 5 bases and J by 7 bases, 9 bases remained unmatched. CDR3 DNA: TGTGCCAGCAGTCCGGGGACAGGGAAGTATAATGAGCAGTTCTTC. This sequence encodes CASSPGTGKYNEQFF.

In its sample, this clonotype was seen many times. The CDR3 nucleotides are TGTGCCAGCAGCTTAGGCCTAGCGGTCATCTACAATGAGCAGTTCTTC. Amino acid sequence: CASSLGLAVIYNEQFF. The V gene is TRBV7-9, the J gene TRBJ2-1, with 7 bases matching TRBD2. The CDR3 is 16 amino acids. V lost 1 base to trimming and J lost 3 bases; unmatched junction nucleotides: 6. In germline, CDR1 is SEHNR, CDR2 FQNEAQ (reference sequence).

In this sample, this clonotype turned up a few times. The rearrangement joins TRBV19 to TRBJ2-7; 10 bases are shared with TRBD1. The CDR3 runs 13 residues. After removal of 5 bases from V and 7 bases from J, the junction contained 5 bases not matched to a gene. Germline V lookup: CDR1 LNHDA, CDR2 SQIVND (reference sequence). The CDR3, as DNA: TGTGCCAGTAGTCGACAGGGGGCGCGTGAGCAGTACTTC. As protein: CASSRQGAREQYF. Looking up the rest from reference TRBV19 and TRBJ2-7 gives the full variable domain: DGGITQSPKYLFRKEGQNVTLSCEQNLNHDAMYWYRQDPGQGLRLIYYSQIVNDFQKGDIAEGYSVSREKKESFPLTVTSAQKNPTAFYLCASSRQGAREQYFGPGTRLTVT.

A remark on this clonotype: At one of its ends the junction is not consistent with the germline gene, which may arise from a read error. The genes are TRBV2 and TRBJ2-6; D might be TRBD1 (5 bases). CDR1 is SNHLY, CDR2 FYNNEI, per germline. The CDR3 runs to 14 residues. CDR3 DNA sequence: TGTGCCAGCAGTGCCGTCTCTGGGGCCAACGGCCTGACTTTC. This translates into CASSAVSGANGLTF.

This clonotype has more than one count but fewer than ten. V gene TRBV3-1 combines with J gene TRBJ2-7; 10 bases line up with TRBD1. Germline CDR1 is LGHDT and CDR2 is YNNKEL (reference sequence). The V gene end was trimmed by 2 bases and the J gene end by 3 bases; junction bases not matched to a gene: 4. The CDR3 is 15 residues long. The CDR3 coding sequence is TGTGCCAGCAGCCAAAGGGACAGGGGTTTCTACGAGCAGTACTTC. Its protein is CASSQRDRGFYEQYF.

This clonotype was counted once. The chain links TRBV5-1 to TRBJ2-1, with 7 bases identical to TRBD1. Germline V gene data show CDR1 as SGHRS and CDR2 as YFSETQ. This CDR3 has 16 residues. With V trimmed by 4 bases and J by 2 bases, 9 bases remained unmatched. CDR3 protein: CASSLPIGGPYNEQFF. CDR3 DNA sequence: TGCGCCAGCAGCCTACCGATAGGGGGCCCCTACAATGAGCAGTTCTTC.

The chain combines TRBV6-1 with TRBJ2-1, with 8 bases lining up with TRBD2. V lost 6 bases, J lost 4 bases, and 8 bases stayed unmatched. Germline V gene data show CDR1 as MNHNS and CDR2 as SASEGT. This CDR3 region has 15 residues. The CDR3 here is CASSRASGYYNEQFF. CDR3 nucleotide sequence: TGTGCCAGCAGCCGCGCTAGCGGGTATTACAATGAGCAGTTCTTC.

The table lists this clonotype with a few counts. V is TRBV12-3 or TRBV12-4 and J is TRBJ2-1; 12 nucleotides agree with TRBD2. The CDR3 extends over 15 amino acids. After removal of 6 bases from V and 7 bases from J, the junction contained 7 bases not matched to a gene. CDR3 protein: CASSTPGLAGNEQFF. CDR3 coding DNA: TGTGCCAGCAGCACCCCCGGACTAGCGGGGAATGAGCAGTTCTTC.

This clonotype showed up just a few times. The chain links TRBV27 to TRBJ1-2; D ambiguous. Germline CDR1 MNHEY, CDR2 SMNVEV (reference sequence). The CDR3 totals 14 residues. The V end lost 3 bases, the J end lost 4 bases, and 12 bases lay between the germline ends. CDR3 sequence (DNA): TGTGCCAGCAGTTTTTTCGGGGAATCCTATGGCTACACCTTC. Its protein is CASSFFGESYGYTF.

With respect to this clonotype: Sequence at one end of the junction differs from germline and may be a read error. The J gene is TRBJ2-2, the V gene TRBV28, with D possibly matching TRBD2 (5 bases). The CDR3 is 14 residues long. CDR1 is MDHEN, CDR2 SYDVKM, per germline. CDR3: CASSLSGYTRELFF. The CDR3 DNA reads as TGTGCCAGCAGTTTGAGCGGATACACCCGGGAGCTGTTTTTT.

This clonotype was counted between two and nine times. This chain links TRBV11-2 with TRBJ2-2; 7 positions match TRBD2. V dropped 2 bases and J dropped 4; count of bases not matched to a gene: 4. Germline loops: CDR1 SGHAT, CDR2 FQNNGV. This CDR3 contains 15 residues. Written as DNA, the CDR3 is TGTGCCAGCAGCTTACGGGAGGCGGGCACCGGGGAGCTGTTTTTT. Amino acid sequence: CASSLREAGTGELFF.

The chain employs TRBV6-5 and TRBJ1-2, with D perhaps matching TRBD1 (6 bases). Germline CDR1 reads MNHEY; CDR2 reads SVGAGI. The CDR3 runs to 14 residues. Trimming cost V 0 bases and J 8 bases, with 13 bases left between them. DNA of the CDR3: TGTGCCAGCAGTTACTCCCGGGGGGCGATGGGCTACACCTTC. It translates to CASSYSRGAMGYTF.

This CDR3 reads CASSTGTAMYYEQYF. The CDR3 DNA is TGTGCCAGCAGTACCGGGACAGCGATGTACTACGAGCAGTACTTC. V gene TRBV6-1 combines with J gene TRBJ2-7; 7 nucleotides align to TRBD1. This CDR3 contains 15 residues. Germline V CDR1 and CDR2: MNHNS, SASEGT. The J segment lost 3 bases and the V segment lost 5 bases, leaving 10 bases of the junction unmatched.

This clonotype was detected many times. The rearrangement uses TRBV20-1 and TRBJ2-1; D is undetermined. CDR3 length equals 14 residues. V lost 1 base and J 9 bases, leaving 16 bases between the germline ends. The V gene's germline CDR1 is DFQATT and CDR2 SNEGSKA (reference sequence). CDR3 DNA: TGCAGTGCTAGAGGGCAGGATCAAATGGGTGAGCAGTTCTTC. Translated: CSARGQDQMGEQFF.

In this sample, this clonotype turned up many times. One end of the junction is discordant with germline, which a read error may explain. The chain uses TRBV5-1 and TRBJ2-7, with D unresolved. From germline, CDR1 is SGHRS and CDR2 YFSETQ. This CDR3 has 11 residues. The chain's CDR3 is CASSDSYEQYF. The DNA for the CDR3 is TGTGCCAGCAGCGACTCCTACGAGCAGTACTTC.

This clonotype occurred many times. The gene calls are TRBV7-9 and TRBJ2-1; 7 nucleotides align to TRBD2. Germline V gene sequence: CDR1 SEHNR, CDR2 FQNEAQ (reference sequence). After removal of 4 bases from V and 4 bases from J, the junction contained 7 bases not matched to a gene. This CDR3 is 15 amino acids long. The CDR3 DNA sequence: TGTGCCAGCAGCTATCTAGCGGCCTCTTACAATGAGCAGTTCTTC. This translates into CASSYLAASYNEQFF.

This clonotype was detected only a few times. The chain is built from TRBV28 and TRBJ2-7; the D gene is possibly TRBD2 (6 bases). Germline CDR1 is MDHEN and CDR2 is SYDVKM. The germline V and J ends were trimmed by 2 bases and 2 bases, with 16 bases remaining between them. The CDR3 covers 16 residues. CDR3 residues: CASSLSVGGAAYEQYF. As DNA, the CDR3 is TGTGCCAGCAGTTTAAGTGTTGGCGGGGCTGCCTACGAGCAGTACTTC. The entire variable domain, with the rest obtained from reference TRBV28 and TRBJ2-7, is as follows: DVKVTQSSRYLVKRTGEKVFLECVQDMDHENMFWYRQDPGLGLRLIYFSYDVKMKEKGDIPEGYSVSREKKERFSLILESASTNQTSMYLCASSLSVGGAAYEQYFGPGTRLTVT.

The chain is built from TRBV7-3 and TRBJ2-6; 10 bases match TRBD1. The CDR3 extends over 17 amino acids. The V and J ends lost 5 bases and 2 bases, in that order; junction bases with no gene match: 6. Per germline, CDR1 SGHTA and CDR2 FQGTGA. CDR3 sequence reads: CASSVAGQGTGANVLTF. CDR3 sequence (DNA): TGTGCCAGCAGCGTCGCGGGACAGGGGACTGGGGCCAACGTCCTGACTTTC.

The chain links TRBV5-1 to TRBJ1-4; TRBD1 aligns across 7 bases. Looked up from germline, CDR1 is SGHRS and CDR2 is YFSETQ. The CDR3 length is 15 residues. The V gene end was trimmed by 4 bases and the J gene end by 8 bases; junction bases not matched to a gene: 11. CDR3 amino acids: CASSLTGEVGEKLFF. CDR3 DNA sequence: TGCGCCAGCAGCCTCACAGGGGAAGTAGGAGAAAAACTGTTTTTT.

For this clonotype: One end of the junction varies from germline; a read error may be responsible. The chain is built from TRBV28 and TRBJ1-5, with 8 bases lining up with TRBD1. The CDR3 runs to 13 residues. Germline assignment: CDR1 MDHEN and CDR2 SYDVKM. The CDR3 nucleotides read TGTGCCAGCAGTTCAGGGGGCAATCAGCCCCACCATTTT. Amino acids: CASSSGGNQPHHF.

This clonotype was counted only a few times. V is TRBV5-1 and J is TRBJ2-3, with TRBD2 identical over 7 bases. CDR3 size: 16 residues. Germline loops: CDR1 SGHRS, CDR2 YFSETQ. The V and J ends lost 4 bases and 2 bases, in that order; junction bases with no gene match: 10. CDR3 in amino acids: CASSALGAGHTDTQYF. CDR3 DNA sequence: TGCGCCAGCAGCGCCCTGGGAGCGGGGCACACAGATACGCAGTATTTT.